This T cell receptor beta chain was obtained from a study of blood T cell repertoires in COVID-19. Per the germline V gene, CDR1 is SNHLY and CDR2 is FYNNEI. V shed 6 bases, J shed 6 bases, and the junction held 13 bases outside the gene matches. CDR3 length equals 16 residues. Assay: immunoSEQ multiplex PCR; the TCRdb copy retains only in-frame clones and omits some. The data show hundreds of thousands of clones, with over 75% seen just once and under 3% held by the top ten. The chain joins TRBV2 to TRBJ1-5; the match to TRBD1 covers 8 bases. The sample consisted of peripheral blood. The sequence came from a woman aged 55 to 70 with COVID-19, enrolled during active disease. The CDR3, as DNA: TGTGCCAGCAGGCTAGGCGGACAGGGCGGTTTTCAGCCCCAGCATTTT. Translating gives CASRLGGQGGFQPQHF.